This is a list of T cell receptor beta chains from one sample in a study of blood T cell repertoires in COVID-19. The protocol was immunoSEQ multiplex PCR, while the TCRdb copy is restricted to in-frame clones and leaves out a portion. Among about 130,000 clones listed, around 87% were seen once. The source material was peripheral blood. The source of these receptors is a woman aged 55-70 years with acute or convalescent COVID-19. CDR3s include the opening cysteine and the closing phenylalanine or tryptophan. A D gene is named only where the DNA matches it firmly. Some rows mark clone size as missing; the rest say once, few, many or name a class of expanded clone.

>TRBJ2-5|-|TRBD1|13|TRBV18
CASSPDREETQYF
TGTGCCAGCTCACCAGACAGGGAAGAGACCCAGTACTTC
>TRBJ1-4|-|-|14|TRBV9
CASSVGGANEKLFF
TGTGCCAGCAGCGTAGGGGGGGCTAATGAAAAACTGTTTTTT
>TRBJ1-5|-|TRBD1|14|TRBV2
CASSGTGGIQPQHF
TGTGCCAGCAGTGGGACAGGGGGAATTCAGCCCCAGCATTTT
>TRBJ2-7|-|TRBD2|15|TRBV5-1
CASSFTSGTPDLGDF
TGCGCCAGCAGCTTTACGAGCGGGACCCCCGACCTCGGAGACTTC
>TRBJ1-2|-|-|13|TRBV25-1
CASSVGIPYGYTF
TGTGCCAGCAGTGTCGGGATCCCCTATGGCTACACCTTC
>TRBJ2-7|once|TRBD1|15|TRBV27
CASSPGTGKFYEQYF
TGTGCCAGCAGCCCCGGGACAGGGAAATTCTACGAGCAGTACTTC
>TRBJ2-6|-|-|15|TRBV27
CASSFHGTGANVLTF
TGTGCCAGCAGTTTCCACGGGACTGGGGCCAACGTCCTGACTTTC
>TRBJ1-1|-|-|17|TRBV5-1
CASSLAVGQHMNTEAFF
TGCGCCAGCAGCTTGGCCGTTGGACAGCACATGAACACTGAAGCTTTCTTT
>TRBJ1-2|-|TRBD1|14|TRBV5-4
CASRQGMADYGYTF
TGTGCCAGCAGACAGGGGATGGCTGACTATGGCTACACCTTC
>TRBJ1-1|-|-|12|TRBV29-1
CSVDRMNTEAFF
TGCAGCGTTGACAGGATGAACACTGAAGCTTTCTTT
>TRBJ2-3|-|TRBD2|16|TRBV7-3
CASSPRLAGETDTQYF
TGTGCCAGCTCTCCGCGACTAGCGGGAGAGACAGATACGCAGTATTTT
>TRBJ2-1|-|TRBD2|14|TRBV28
CASNPAGTYNEQFF
TGTGCCAGCAACCCAGCGGGAACCTACAATGAGCAGTTCTTC
>TRBJ1-3|once|TRBD1|16|TRBV6-5
CASSYLGTGGGNTIYF
TGTGCCAGCAGTTACCTCGGGACAGGGGGCGGAAACACCATATATTTT
>TRBJ2-1|-|TRBD1|15|TRBV30
CAWSLRDRESNEQFF
TGTGCCTGGAGCCTCCGGGACAGGGAGAGCAATGAGCAGTTCTTC
>TRBJ2-1|-|-|13|TRBV6-6
CASRTDRFNEQFF
TGTGCCAGCAGAACCGACAGGTTCAATGAGCAGTTCTTC
>TRBJ2-5|-|-|13|TRBV9
CASSSGLKETQYF
TGTGCCAGCAGCTCTGGACTTAAAGAGACCCAGTACTTC
>TRBJ2-1|once|TRBD2|19|TRBV9
CASSPRSGGGGSFYNEQFF
TGTGCCAGCAGCCCCCGGTCCGGAGGAGGCGGGAGTTTCTACAATGAGCAGTTCTTC
>TRBJ1-6|-|-|17|TRBV30
CAWSVSQTSSYNSPLHF
TGTGCCTGGAGTGTTTCCCAAACAAGCTCCTATAATTCACCCCTCCACTTT
>TRBJ1-4|-|-|17|TRBV4-1
CASSQDPAGALGEKLFF
TGCGCCAGCAGCCAAGATCCGGCAGGGGCCCTGGGTGAAAAACTGTTTTTT
>TRBJ2-3|-|-|13|TRBV14
CASSRPIEDTQYF
TGTGCCAGCAGCCGCCCAATAGAAGATACGCAGTATTTT
>TRBJ2-2|-|TRBD2|17|TRBV10-3
CAISESLAGVRTGELFF
TGTGCCATCAGTGAGTCCTTAGCGGGAGTTCGCACCGGGGAGCTGTTTTTT
>TRBJ2-1|-|-|15|TRBV7-7
CASSSTPLAYNEQFF
TGTGCTAGCAGCTCAACGCCCCTAGCTTACAATGAGCAGTTCTTC
>TRBJ1-3|-|-|15|TRBV6-2/TRBV6-3
CASSYGGKAGNTIYF
TGTGCCAGCAGTTACGGGGGCAAGGCTGGAAACACCATATATTTT
>TRBJ1-1|-|TRBD1|12|TRBV6-5
CASSRRDRKAFF
TGTGCCAGCAGCCGGCGGGACAGAAAAGCTTTCTTT
>TRBJ2-2|once|-|16|TRBV14
CASSHGVAAYTGELFF
TGTGCCAGCAGCCACGGGGTAGCAGCCTACACCGGGGAGCTGTTTTTT
>TRBJ1-1|-|-|14|TRBV19
CASQGMGWRAEAFF
TGTGCCAGCCAGGGGATGGGGTGGAGAGCTGAAGCTTTCTTT
>TRBJ1-5|-|-|13|TRBV6-2/TRBV6-3
CASSYGTGGPQHF
TGTGCCAGCAGTTACGGTACCGGTGGGCCCCAGCATTTT
>TRBJ1-1|-|TRBD1|14|TRBV12-5
CASGFSTGGTEAFF
TGTGCTAGTGGTTTTTCGACAGGGGGAACTGAAGCTTTCTTT
>TRBJ1-6|-|TRBD1|13|TRBV10-3
CAIRGDRNSPLHF
TGTGCCATCAGGGGGGACAGAAATTCACCCCTCCACTTT
>TRBJ1-5|-|TRBD1|13|TRBV2
CASGTDRNQPQHF
TGTGCCAGCGGGACAGACAGAAATCAGCCCCAGCATTTT
>TRBJ1-1|-|-|14|TRBV7-2
CASSFIQSNTEAFF
TGTGCCAGCAGCTTCATACAGAGTAACACTGAAGCTTTCTTT
>TRBJ1-1|-|-|14|TRBV19
CASSIGARGGEAFF
TGTGCCAGTAGTATCGGCGCTCGGGGAGGTGAAGCTTTCTTT
>TRBJ1-3|once|-|14|TRBV7-2
CASSLASSGNTIYF
TGTGCCAGCAGCTTAGCCAGCTCTGGAAACACCATATATTTT
>TRBJ1-5|-|-|14|TRBV4-1
CASSFDGGSQPQHF
TGCGCCAGCAGTTTCGACGGAGGTAGTCAGCCCCAGCATTTT
>TRBJ2-1|-|TRBD2|13|TRBV27
CASRLAGGNEQFF
TGTGCCAGCAGACTAGCGGGAGGGAATGAGCAGTTCTTC
>TRBJ1-1|-|TRBD1|14|TRBV7-8
CASRATGSGTEAFF
TGTGCCAGCAGGGCGACAGGGTCAGGCACTGAAGCTTTCTTT
>TRBJ2-7|-|TRBD2|15|TRBV7-8
CASSDPGLAGVKQYF
TGTGCCAGCAGCGACCCGGGACTAGCGGGAGTGAAGCAGTACTTC
>TRBJ2-1|few|-|13|TRBV12-3/TRBV12-4
CASSLKGHNEQFF
TGTGCCAGCAGTTTGAAGGGGCACAATGAGCAGTTCTTC
>TRBJ1-1|-|-|14|TRBV28
CASSLSRANTEAFF
TGTGCCAGCAGTTTATCCAGGGCGAACACTGAAGCTTTCTTT
>TRBJ1-2|-|-|15|TRBV19
CASRAGRVGGWGYTF
TGTGCCAGTCGAGCTGGCCGGGTTGGGGGCTGGGGCTACACCTTC
>TRBJ1-2|-|TRBD1|15|TRBV6-5
CASSYRDRGPYGYTF
TGTGCCAGCAGTTACCGGGACAGGGGCCCCTATGGCTACACCTTC
>TRBJ1-1|once|-|15|TRBV5-1
CASSLDAGVNTEAFF
TGCGCCAGCAGCTTGGATGCAGGGGTGAACACTGAAGCTTTCTTT
>TRBJ2-3|-|TRBD2|16|TRBV3-1/TRBV3-2
CASSQEGTSWADTQYF
TGTGCCAGCAGCCAAGAAGGGACTAGCTGGGCAGATACGCAGTATTTT
>TRBJ1-1|-|TRBD1|14|TRBV29-1
CSVGGGTGASEAFF
TGCAGCGTTGGTGGGGGGACAGGGGCAAGTGAAGCTTTCTTT
>TRBJ2-3|-|-|16|TRBV4-2
CASSQQTGASTDTQYF
TGTGCCAGCAGCCAACAAACGGGAGCAAGCACAGATACGCAGTATTTT
>TRBJ2-7|-|TRBD2|17|TRBV7-9
CASSHGLAGDFSYEQYF
TGTGCCAGCAGCCATGGACTAGCGGGAGACTTCTCCTACGAGCAGTACTTC
>TRBJ1-2|-|TRBD1|14|TRBV19
CASSIQGAQPGYTF
TGTGCCAGTAGTATTCAGGGGGCGCAACCTGGCTACACCTTC
>TRBJ1-6|-|TRBD1|16|TRBV18
CASSPRQGPYNSPLHF
TGTGCCAGCTCACCCCGACAGGGCCCTTATAATTCACCCCTCCACTTT
>TRBJ1-2|-|-|11|TRBV6-5
CASSSQYGYTF
TGTGCCAGCAGTTCCCAGTATGGCTACACCTTC
>TRBJ2-5|-|TRBD2|14|TRBV5-1
CASSQLRGGETQYF
TGCGCCAGCAGCCAACTCCGGGGGGGGGAGACCCAGTACTTC
>TRBJ2-3|once|-|11|TRBV7-6
CASSLPDTQYF
TGTGCCAGCAGCCTTCCAGATACGCAGTATTTT
>TRBJ1-1|-|-|13|TRBV12-3/TRBV12-4
CASSLLRDTEAFF
TGTGCCAGCAGTTTGTTGCGGGACACTGAAGCTTTCTTT